This T cell receptor beta chain was documented in a study of human T cells and chemical hapten exposure. Using its own MiXCR run on the RACE reads, TCRdb lists one record per CDR3 protein. In the table there are about 69,000 distinct CDR3 sequences, about a tenth of which are singletons. Time point specified: patch test 2, 6 weeks after DPC sensitization. Regarding treatment: therapeutic diphenylcyclopropenone sensitization with weekly scalp DPC. Blood sampling preceded each patch test application. This clonotype was seen ten or more times. The CDR3 sequence is 12 residues long. Germline CDR1 and CDR2: DFQATT and SNEGSKA (reference sequence). V lost 1 base, J lost 9 bases, and 12 bases lay in between.

This chain connects TRBV20-1 to TRBJ1-2; D is ambiguous. The TCR was taken from a woman between 45 and 65 years old with alopecia areata. Some clones in this sample may be carry-over from other donors' samples. Material: whole blood, obtained in connection with sensitization to the hapten diphenylcyclopropenone (DPC). CDR3 DNA: TGCAGTGCTAGAGTTGTTGCAGACAGCTACACCTTC. Its translation is CSARVVADSYTF.